These 25 T cell receptor beta chains came from one sample sequenced in a study of cytomegalovirus exposure and HLA in healthy donors. Produced via immunoSEQ multiplex PCR; TCRdb's table is partial and in-frame only. This sample has approximately 150,000 clones; approximately 89% occur once, and the top ten carry roughly 0.7%. Sequenced material: PBMCs. Receptor source: a man aged 18-30 years in good health and CMV-seronegative.

This clone was seen only once. The V gene is TRBV6-5, the J gene TRBJ1-4; TRBD1 matches at 8 bases. Germline V gene lookup returns CDR1 MNHEY and CDR2 SVGAGI. The ends lost 10 bases at V and 4 bases at J; junction bases unmatched: 5. The length of the CDR3 is 13 residues. The CDR3 nucleotides read TGTGCCATTGGGGACAGGAATAATGAAAAACTGTTTTTT. Translated, it gives CAIGDRNNEKLFF.

This chain connects TRBV7-9 to TRBJ2-3; 8 bases are a match to TRBD2. This CDR3 has 16 amino acids. Germline V lookup: CDR1 SEHNR, CDR2 FQNEAQ (reference sequence). V dropped 4 bases and J dropped 4; count of bases not matched to a gene: 10. The CDR3: CASSWVGRAEADTQYF. The CDR3 DNA sequence: TGTGCCAGCAGCTGGGTCGGGAGGGCCGAAGCAGATACGCAGTATTTT. Using reference TRBV7-9 and TRBJ2-3 for the parts outside the CDR3, the full variable domain is DTGVSQNPRHKITKRGQNVTFRCDPISEHNRLYWYRQTLGQGPEFLTYFQNEAQLEKSRLLSDRFSAERPKGSFSTLEIQRTEQGDSAMYLCASSWVGRAEADTQYFGPGTRLTVL.

This chain joins TRBV19 and TRBJ1-4; D is possibly TRBD1 (6 bases). The CDR3 spans 18 residues. Trimming pared 5 bases from V and 8 bases from J, leaving 27 bases between. Germline loops: CDR1 LNHDA, CDR2 SQIVND (reference sequence). The CDR3 sequence: CASSPIRGPPSRWEKLFF. The CDR3 DNA reads TGTGCCAGTAGTCCGATCAGGGGTCCCCCCTCCCGGTGGGAAAAACTGTTTTTT.

The gene calls are TRBV5-4 and TRBJ2-7, with TRBD1 matching over 10 bases. The germline gives CDR1 SGHNT, CDR2 YYREEE (reference sequence). The V and J ends lost 5 bases and 7 bases, in that order; junction bases with no gene match: 12. The CDR3 sequence is 15 residues long. The CDR3 protein is CASRSAGTGAGEQYV. CDR3 DNA: TGTGCCAGCAGAAGTGCCGGGACAGGGGCCGGAGAGCAGTACGTC.

The sample holds one count of this clone. J is TRBJ2-1 and V is TRBV11-2; 10 nucleotides agree with TRBD2. The trim removed 0 bases at V and 11 bases at J, leaving 13 bases unmatched. The length of the CDR3 is 17 residues. From germline, CDR1 is SGHAT and CDR2 FQNNGV. CDR3 nucleotide sequence: TGTGCCAGCAGCTTAGATACCACCCTAGCGGGGGATGTTAAGCAGTTCTTC. Amino acid sequence: CASSLDTTLAGDVKQFF.

This clone was seen just once. The chain links TRBV27 to TRBJ2-3, with a weak D call TRBD1 (5 bases). This CDR3 contains 14 residues. V lost 6 bases and J 2 bases, leaving 12 bases between the germline ends. Per the germline V gene, CDR1 is MNHEY and CDR2 is SMNVEV (reference sequence). The CDR3 loop is CASSPQVPTDTQYF. CDR3 DNA sequence: TGTGCCAGCAGCCCACAGGTCCCCACAGATACGCAGTATTTT.

This sequence joins TRBV9 and TRBJ1-2; no clear D. Trimming cost V 0 bases and J 0 bases, with 9 bases left between them. Per the germline V gene, CDR1 is SGDLS and CDR2 is YYNGEE. The CDR3 spans 15 residues. This CDR3 is CASSVEEHPNYGYTF. The CDR3 coding sequence is TGTGCCAGCAGCGTAGAAGAGCACCCTAACTATGGCTACACCTTC.

The chain's CDR3 is CASSIGTGDNQPQHF. The DNA of the CDR3 is TGTGCCAGTAGTATCGGGACAGGGGATAATCAGCCCCAGCATTTT. The V gene is TRBV19, the J gene TRBJ1-5; TRBD1 agrees at 10 bases. V lost 3 bases to trimming and J lost 4 bases; unmatched junction nucleotides: 3. The V gene's germline CDR1 is LNHDA and CDR2 SQIVND (reference sequence). The CDR3 runs to 15 residues. The full variable domain, in which reference TRBV19 and TRBJ1-5 provide the parts outside the CDR3, is DGGITQSPKYLFRKEGQNVTLSCEQNLNHDAMYWYRQDPGQGLRLIYYSQIVNDFQKGDIAEGYSVSREKKESFPLTVTSAQKNPTAFYLCASSIGTGDNQPQHFGDGTRLSIL.

The chain joins TRBV27 to TRBJ1-1, with D hard to call. The germline CDR1 and CDR2 sequences are MNHEY and SMNVEV (reference sequence). Trimming took 10 bases from V and 1 from J, leaving 7 bases between them. This CDR3 has 11 amino acids. CDR3 in amino acids: CATIRNTEAFF. CDR3 DNA: TGTGCCACCATTAGGAACACTGAAGCTTTCTTT.

The CDR3 DNA is TGCGCCAGCAGCTTGTTAGGACAGGGAACCAACAATGAGCAGTTCTTC. It codes for CASSLLGQGTNNEQFF. The V and J genes are TRBV5-1 and TRBJ2-1; TRBD1 matches 8 bases. Germline V gives CDR1 SGHRS, CDR2 YFSETQ. V lost 1 base to trimming and J lost 5 bases; unmatched junction nucleotides: 8. The CDR3 contains 16 residues.

The chain couples TRBV11-3 to TRBJ1-4; D perhaps matches TRBD1 (6 bases). This CDR3 region has 14 residues. CDR1 is SGHNT and CDR2 is YENEEA in the germline V gene. Trimming removed 5 bases from V and 8 bases from J, with 15 bases in between. CDR3 in amino acids: CASSRTGIGEKLFF. DNA for the CDR3: TGTGCCAGCAGCCGAACAGGGATCGGGGAAAAACTGTTTTTT.

CDR3: CASSRTGGGQFF. DNA of the CDR3: TGTGCCAGCTCAAGAACGGGGGGAGGGCAGTTCTTC. The rearrangement links TRBV18 to TRBJ2-1; 7 nucleotides match TRBD2. The ends lost 5 bases at V and 12 bases at J; junction bases unmatched: 7. CDR3 length: 12 amino acids. Looked up from germline, CDR1 is KGHSH and CDR2 is LQKENI.

The chain carries TRBV11-2 and TRBJ2-5; 8 nucleotides line up with TRBD1. Per the germline V gene, CDR1 is SGHAT and CDR2 is FQNNGV. CDR3 length: 16 residues. V dropped 1 base and J dropped 4; count of bases not matched to a gene: 8. The CDR3: CASSLVIGTGGETQYF. CDR3 sequence (DNA): TGTGCCAGCAGCTTAGTAATAGGGACAGGCGGAGAGACCCAGTACTTC.

The chain's CDR3 is CASTQARGSDYGYTF. As DNA, the CDR3 is TGTGCCAGTACCCAAGCCAGGGGGAGTGACTATGGCTACACCTTC. This rearrangement joins TRBV19 to TRBJ1-2; TRBD1 aligns across 7 bases. V gave up 7 bases and J gave up 3 bases; unmatched junction bases: 11. Looked up from germline, CDR1 is LNHDA and CDR2 is SQIVND (reference sequence). The CDR3 loop spans 15 amino acids.

This chain links TRBV10-2 with TRBJ2-6; 13 positions match TRBD2. The germline CDR1 and CDR2 sequences are WSHSY and SAAADI. CDR3 size: 16 residues. Losses at the gene ends were 9 bases for V and 2 bases for J; bases not matched to a gene: 4. The CDR3 nucleotides read TGCGCCAGTAGAGGACTAGCGGGAGCTGGGGCCAACGTCCTGACTTTC. Translating gives CASRGLAGAGANVLTF.

J is TRBJ1-5 and V is TRBV28, with TRBD1 matching 8 bases. Germline V gene data show CDR1 as MDHEN and CDR2 as SYDVKM. The trim removed 8 bases at V and 0 bases at J, leaving 9 bases unmatched. This CDR3 contains 16 residues. The DNA of the CDR3 is TGTGCCAGCCGGGACAGGAAGACTTATAGCAATCAGCCCCAGCATTTT. Its translation is CASRDRKTYSNQPQHF.

The DNA of the CDR3 is TGTGCCAGCAGGCCCTGGGGGGGCAATGAGCAGTTCTTC. This translates into CASRPWGGNEQFF. This rearrangement joins TRBV5-6 to TRBJ2-1, with 7 bases aligning to TRBD2. Unmatched junction bases numbered 5, after V lost 5 bases and J lost 6 bases. There are 13 residues in the CDR3. Germline-derived CDR1 and CDR2 are SGHDT and YYEEEE. Full variable domain (missing parts from reference TRBV5-6 and TRBJ2-1): DAGVTQSPTHLIKTRGQQVTLRCSPKSGHDTVSWYQQALGQGPQFIFQYYEEEERQRGNFPDRFSGHQFPNYSSELNVNALLLGDSALYLCASRPWGGNEQFFGPGTRLTVL.

The chain recombines TRBV2 with TRBJ2-1; 9 positions agree with TRBD2. This CDR3 has 13 amino acids. CDR1 is SNHLY, CDR2 FYNNEI, per germline. The V segment lost 6 bases and the J segment 3 bases; nucleotides outside the gene matches: 0. DNA of the CDR3: TGTGCCAGCAGGACTAGCGGCTACAATGAGCAGTTCTTC. It codes for CASRTSGYNEQFF.

The gene calls are TRBV5-6 and TRBJ2-2; D is ambiguous. V dropped 1 base and J dropped 2 bases, with 3 bases sitting between them. CDR1 SGHDT and CDR2 YYEEEE come from the germline V gene. The CDR3 has 13 residues. CDR3 in DNA: TGTGCCAGCAGCTTGACTAACACCGGGGAGCTGTTTTTT. Translated, it gives CASSLTNTGELFF.

This clone was seen a single time. J is TRBJ1-5 and V is TRBV18, with D possibly being TRBD1 (5 bases). Germline V gene lookup returns CDR1 KGHSH and CDR2 LQKENI. The CDR3 extends over 15 amino acids. V lost 2 bases, J lost 5 bases, and 13 bases lay in between. Here the CDR3 reads CASSPSGVGDQPQHF. The CDR3 DNA follows: TGTGCCAGCTCACCATCGGGGGTCGGCGATCAGCCCCAGCATTTT.

In nucleotides, the CDR3 is TGTGCCAGCAGCTTACTGGGAGGCCTCAACTCTGGAAACACCATATATTTT. Protein: CASSLLGGLNSGNTIYF. V gene TRBV13 combines with J gene TRBJ1-3, with no clear D. The V end lost 2 bases, the J end lost 0 bases, and 14 bases lay between the germline ends. Germline assignment: CDR1 PRHDT and CDR2 FYEKMQ (reference sequence). This CDR3 contains 17 residues.

This chain joins TRBV5-6 and TRBJ2-5; TRBD1 matches 9 bases. V shed 2 bases, J shed 5 bases, and the junction held 4 bases outside the gene matches. In germline, CDR1 is SGHDT, CDR2 YYEEEE. This CDR3 has 14 amino acids. The CDR3 DNA is TGTGCCAGCAGCTTACAGGGGGCGCGGGAGACCCAGTACTTC. It codes for CASSLQGARETQYF.

The chain recombines TRBV7-2 with TRBJ1-2; TRBD1 aligns across 7 bases. The length of the CDR3 is 13 residues. From germline, CDR1 is SGHTA and CDR2 FQGNSA. V lost 5 bases and J lost 5; bases outside the gene matches: 5. The CDR3 DNA reads as TGTGCCAGCAGCACCCCGACAGGGTATGGCTACACCTTC. Translating gives CASSTPTGYGYTF.

This clone was counted only a few times. The chain is built from TRBV6-1 and TRBJ2-7; 11 bases match TRBD1. The germline V gene has CDR1 MNHNS and CDR2 SASEGT. This CDR3 region has 16 residues. V shed 2 bases, J shed 3 bases, and the junction held 6 bases outside the gene matches. In DNA, the CDR3 is TGTGCCAGCAGTGAAAGGGAGGGGACAGGGGGCTACGAGCAGTACTTC. Translation: CASSEREGTGGYEQYF.

The V and J genes are TRBV15 and TRBJ2-5; 9 bases fit TRBD2. V lost 5 bases and J lost 8; bases outside the gene matches: 6. CDR1 is LNHNV and CDR2 is YYDKDF in the germline V gene (reference sequence). This CDR3 comprises 13 residues. CDR3 sequence: CATSRTSVPTQYF. CDR3 coding DNA: TGTGCCACCAGCCGGACTAGCGTGCCAACCCAGTACTTC.